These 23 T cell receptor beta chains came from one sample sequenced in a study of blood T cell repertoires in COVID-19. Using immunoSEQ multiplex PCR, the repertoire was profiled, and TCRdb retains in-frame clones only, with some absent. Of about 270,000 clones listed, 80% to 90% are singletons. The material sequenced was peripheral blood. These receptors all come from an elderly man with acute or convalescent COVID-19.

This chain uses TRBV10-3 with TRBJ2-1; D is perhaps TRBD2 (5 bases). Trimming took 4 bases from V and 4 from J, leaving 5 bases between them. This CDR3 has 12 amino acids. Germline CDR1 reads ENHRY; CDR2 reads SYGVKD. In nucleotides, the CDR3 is TGTGCCATCAGTGGGGAGTACAATGAGCAGTTCTTC. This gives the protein CAISGEYNEQFF.

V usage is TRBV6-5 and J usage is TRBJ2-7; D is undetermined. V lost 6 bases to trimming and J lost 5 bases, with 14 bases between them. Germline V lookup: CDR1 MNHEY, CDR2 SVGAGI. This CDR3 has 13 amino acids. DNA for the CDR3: TGTGCCAGCAGCCAACCCGGGTCCCACGAGCAGTACTTC. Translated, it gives CASSQPGSHEQYF.

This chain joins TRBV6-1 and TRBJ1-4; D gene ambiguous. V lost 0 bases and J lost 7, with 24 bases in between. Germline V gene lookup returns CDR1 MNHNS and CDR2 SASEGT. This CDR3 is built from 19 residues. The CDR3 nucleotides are TGTGCCAGCAGTGAAGCATACCCTGGACTTGTCCGGGGTGGTGAAAAACTGTTTTTT. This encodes CASSEAYPGLVRGGEKLFF.

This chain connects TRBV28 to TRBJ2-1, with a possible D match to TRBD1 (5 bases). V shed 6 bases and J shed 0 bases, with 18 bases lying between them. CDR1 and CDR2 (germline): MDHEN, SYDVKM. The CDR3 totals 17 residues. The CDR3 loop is CASSDPLGQSSYNEQFF. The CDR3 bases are TGTGCCAGCAGCGACCCCCTGGGGCAAAGCTCCTACAATGAGCAGTTCTTC.

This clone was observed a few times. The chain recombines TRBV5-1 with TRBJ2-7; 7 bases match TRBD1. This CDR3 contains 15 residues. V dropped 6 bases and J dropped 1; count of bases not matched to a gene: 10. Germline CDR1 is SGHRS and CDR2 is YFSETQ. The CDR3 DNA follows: TGCGCCAGCAAGGCGGCTGCGACAGGGTCCTACGAGCAGTACTTC. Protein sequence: CASKAAATGSYEQYF.

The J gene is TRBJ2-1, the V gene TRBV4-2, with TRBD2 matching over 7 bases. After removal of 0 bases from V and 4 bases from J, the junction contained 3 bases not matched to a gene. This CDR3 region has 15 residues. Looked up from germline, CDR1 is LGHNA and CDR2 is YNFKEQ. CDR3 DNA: TGTGCCAGCAGCCAAGATTTCGGGGGGTACAATGAGCAGTTCTTC. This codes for CASSQDFGGYNEQFF.

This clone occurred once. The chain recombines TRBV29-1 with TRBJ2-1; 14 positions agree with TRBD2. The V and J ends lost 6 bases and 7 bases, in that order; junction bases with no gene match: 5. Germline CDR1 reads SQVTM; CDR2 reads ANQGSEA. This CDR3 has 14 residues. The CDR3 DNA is TGCAGCGTAAACGGACTAGCGGGAGGTAATGAGCAGTTCTTC. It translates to CSVNGLAGGNEQFF.

The CDR3 here is CASRVQGGETQYF. The CDR3 DNA reads as TGTGCCAGCAGAGTGCAGGGAGGAGAGACCCAGTACTTC. V and J are TRBV3-1 (or the pseudogene TRBV3-2) and TRBJ2-5; maybe TRBD2 (6 bases). V lost 6 bases to trimming and J lost 4 bases, with 12 bases between them. This CDR3 has 13 amino acids. Germline V CDR1 and CDR2: LGHDT, YNNKEL (reference sequence).

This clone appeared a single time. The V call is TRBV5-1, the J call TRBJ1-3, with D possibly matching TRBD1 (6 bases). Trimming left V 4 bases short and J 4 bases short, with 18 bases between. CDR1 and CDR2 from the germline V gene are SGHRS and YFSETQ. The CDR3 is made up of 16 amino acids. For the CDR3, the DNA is TGCGCCAGCAGCACCCAACTAACAGGGTCGGGAAACACCATATATTTT. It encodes CASSTQLTGSGNTIYF.

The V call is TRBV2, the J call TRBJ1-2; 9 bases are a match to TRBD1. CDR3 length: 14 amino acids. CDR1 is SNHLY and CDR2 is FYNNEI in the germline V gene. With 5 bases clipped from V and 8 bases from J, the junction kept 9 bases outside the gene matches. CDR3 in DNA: TGTGCCAGCAGTCCGGGACAGGGATTCAAGGGCTACACCTTC. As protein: CASSPGQGFKGYTF.

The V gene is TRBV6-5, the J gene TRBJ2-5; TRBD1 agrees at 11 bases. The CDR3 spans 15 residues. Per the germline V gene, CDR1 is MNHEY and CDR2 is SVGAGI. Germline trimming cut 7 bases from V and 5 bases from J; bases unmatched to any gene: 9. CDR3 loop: CASTFNRDRGETQYF. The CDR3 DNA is TGTGCCAGCACCTTCAATCGGGACAGGGGGGAGACCCAGTACTTC.

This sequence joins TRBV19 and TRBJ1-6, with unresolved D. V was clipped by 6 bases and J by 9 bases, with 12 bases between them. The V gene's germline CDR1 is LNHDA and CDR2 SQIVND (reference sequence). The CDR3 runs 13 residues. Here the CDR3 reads CASRDGEGSPLHF. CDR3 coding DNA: TGTGCCAGTAGGGACGGGGAAGGTTCACCCCTCCACTTT.

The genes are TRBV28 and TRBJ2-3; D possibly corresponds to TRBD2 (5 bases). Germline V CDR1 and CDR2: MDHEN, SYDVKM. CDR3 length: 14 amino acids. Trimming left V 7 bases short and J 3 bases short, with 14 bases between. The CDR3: CASIEGARTDTQYF. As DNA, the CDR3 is TGTGCCAGCATCGAGGGAGCGAGGACAGATACGCAGTATTTT.

The CDR3 bases are TGTGCCAGCACCGAAAGGAGACTAGGGGCCTACGAGCAGTACTTC. Encoded protein: CASTERRLGAYEQYF. The chain carries TRBV2 and TRBJ2-7; D perhaps matches TRBD2 (6 bases). The germline CDR1 and CDR2 sequences are SNHLY and FYNNEI. Trimming removed 7 bases at V and 2 bases at J, with 18 bases between. There are 15 residues in the CDR3.

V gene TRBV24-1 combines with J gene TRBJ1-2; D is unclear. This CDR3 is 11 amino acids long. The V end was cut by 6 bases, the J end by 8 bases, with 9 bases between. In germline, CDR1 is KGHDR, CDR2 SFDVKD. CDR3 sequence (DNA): TGTGCCACCAGTCACTCCTACGGCTACACCTTC. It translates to CATSHSYGYTF.

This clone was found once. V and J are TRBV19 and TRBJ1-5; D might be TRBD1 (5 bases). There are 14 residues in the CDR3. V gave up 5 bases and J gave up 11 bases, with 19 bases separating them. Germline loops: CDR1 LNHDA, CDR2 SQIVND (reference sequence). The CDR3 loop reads CASSLGGLALAQHF. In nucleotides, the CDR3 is TGTGCCAGTAGTCTGGGGGGTCTGGCGTTGGCCCAGCATTTT.

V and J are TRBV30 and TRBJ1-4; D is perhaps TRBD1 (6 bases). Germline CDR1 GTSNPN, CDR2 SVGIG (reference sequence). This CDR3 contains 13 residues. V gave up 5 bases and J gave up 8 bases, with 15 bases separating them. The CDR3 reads CAWEQGRGEKLFF. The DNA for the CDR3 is TGTGCCTGGGAACAGGGACGTGGGGAAAAACTGTTTTTT.

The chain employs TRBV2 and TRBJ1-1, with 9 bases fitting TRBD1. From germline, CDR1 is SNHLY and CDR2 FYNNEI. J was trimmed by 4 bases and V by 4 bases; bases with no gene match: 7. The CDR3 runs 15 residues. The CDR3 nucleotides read TGTGCCAGCAGTGCGGGACAGGGCCGAGGCACTGAAGCTTTCTTT. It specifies CASSAGQGRGTEAFF.

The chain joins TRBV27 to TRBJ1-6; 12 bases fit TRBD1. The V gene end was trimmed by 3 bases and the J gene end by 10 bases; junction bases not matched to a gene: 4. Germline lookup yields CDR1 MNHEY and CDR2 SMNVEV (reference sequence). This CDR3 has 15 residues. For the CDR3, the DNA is TGTGCCAGCAGTTTGGCCGGGACAGGGGGCTCACCCCTCCACTTT. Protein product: CASSLAGTGGSPLHF.

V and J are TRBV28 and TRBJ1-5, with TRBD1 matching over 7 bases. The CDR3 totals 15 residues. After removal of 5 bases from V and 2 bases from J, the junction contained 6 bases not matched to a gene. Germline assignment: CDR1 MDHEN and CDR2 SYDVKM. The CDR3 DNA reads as TGTGCCAGCAGTAGGTTGGGGACAGGCAATCAGCCCCAGCATTTT. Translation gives CASSRLGTGNQPQHF.

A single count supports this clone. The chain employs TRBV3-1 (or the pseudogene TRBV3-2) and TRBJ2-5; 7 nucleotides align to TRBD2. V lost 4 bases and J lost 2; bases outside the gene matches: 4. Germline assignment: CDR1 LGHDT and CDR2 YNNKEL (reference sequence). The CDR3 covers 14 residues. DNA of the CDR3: TGTGCCAGCAGCCGGCTAGCGGATCAAGAGACCCAGTACTTC. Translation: CASSRLADQETQYF.

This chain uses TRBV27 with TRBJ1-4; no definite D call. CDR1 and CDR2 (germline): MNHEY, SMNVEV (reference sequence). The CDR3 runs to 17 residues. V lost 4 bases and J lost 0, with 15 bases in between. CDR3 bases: TGTGCCAGCAGTTACAGCCGGGGAATTGCAACTAATGAAAAACTGTTTTTT. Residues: CASSYSRGIATNEKLFF.

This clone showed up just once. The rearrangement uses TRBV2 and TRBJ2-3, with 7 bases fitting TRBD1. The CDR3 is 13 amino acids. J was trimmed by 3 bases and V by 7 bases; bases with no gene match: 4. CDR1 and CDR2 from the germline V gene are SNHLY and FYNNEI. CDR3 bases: TGTGCCAGCAAGGGGACAGCTACAGATACGCAGTATTTT. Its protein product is CASKGTATDTQYF. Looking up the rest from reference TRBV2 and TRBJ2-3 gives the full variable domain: EPEVTQTPSHQVTQMGQEVILRCVPISNHLYFYWYRQILGQKVEFLVSFYNNEISEKSEIFDDQFSVERPDGSNFTLKIRSTKLEDSAMYFCASKGTATDTQYFGPGTRLTVL.